This TCR beta chain was recorded in a study of cytomegalovirus exposure and HLA in healthy donors. Study-level results: Across all donors, roughly uniform sequencing depth was an assumption of the presence/absence analyses. As a later analysis showed, a missense DCLRE1C variant was linked to trimming of TCR beta V- and J-genes.

About this clone: Its specificity is not known.

Donors consisted of healthy bone marrow donors. Amplification used 60 Vbeta primers and 13 Jbeta primers. Assay: immunoSEQ multiplex PCR; the TCRdb copy retains only in-frame clones and omits some. This table has about 130,000 clones, around three quarters appearing once. The clonotype comes from a woman in her sixties or seventies in good health and CMV-seropositive. The source material was PBMCs.

This chain's CDR3 is CASSEDSSGNTIYF. The CDR3 region has the DNA TGTGCCAGCAGCGAGGACAGCTCTGGAAACACCATATATTTT. This chain joins TRBV5-6 and TRBJ1-3; a weak D match, TRBD1 (6 bases). The CDR3 contains 14 residues. CDR1 and CDR2 from the germline V gene are SGHDT and YYEEEE. The V gene lost 4 bases and the J gene lost 0 bases, with 8 bases spanning the gap.